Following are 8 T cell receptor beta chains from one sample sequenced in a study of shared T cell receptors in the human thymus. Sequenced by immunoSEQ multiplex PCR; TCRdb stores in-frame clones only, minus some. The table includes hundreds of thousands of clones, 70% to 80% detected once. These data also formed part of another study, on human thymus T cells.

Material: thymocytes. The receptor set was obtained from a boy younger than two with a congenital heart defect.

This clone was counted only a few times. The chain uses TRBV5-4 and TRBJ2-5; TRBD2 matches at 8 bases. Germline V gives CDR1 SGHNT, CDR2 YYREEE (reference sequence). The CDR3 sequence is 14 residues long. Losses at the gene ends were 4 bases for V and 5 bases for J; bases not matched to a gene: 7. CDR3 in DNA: TGTGCCAGCAGCCGGAGCGGGGGCGCTGAGACCCAGTACTTC. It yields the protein CASSRSGGAETQYF.

The CDR3 is CAWNGGNQFEQYF. CDR3 DNA: TGTGCCTGGAATGGAGGGAATCAATTCGAGCAGTACTTC. The V gene is TRBV30, the J gene TRBJ2-7; possibly TRBD2 for D (6 bases). This CDR3 contains 13 residues. CDR1 GTSNPN and CDR2 SVGIG come from the germline V gene (reference sequence). Deletions cut 4 bases from V and 6 bases from J, with 16 bases between.

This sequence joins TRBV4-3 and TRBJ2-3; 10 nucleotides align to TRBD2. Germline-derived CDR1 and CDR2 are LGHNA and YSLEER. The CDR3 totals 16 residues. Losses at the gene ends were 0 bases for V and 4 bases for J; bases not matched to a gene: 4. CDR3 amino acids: CASSQEGTSVADTQYF. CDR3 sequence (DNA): TGCGCCAGCAGCCAAGAAGGGACTAGCGTCGCAGATACGCAGTATTTT.

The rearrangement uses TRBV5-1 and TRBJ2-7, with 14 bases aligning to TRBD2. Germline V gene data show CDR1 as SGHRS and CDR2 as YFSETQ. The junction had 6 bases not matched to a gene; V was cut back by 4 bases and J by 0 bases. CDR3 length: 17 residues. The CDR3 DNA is TGCGCCAGCAGCCCCGGGACTAGCGGGAGTTTCTCCTACGAGCAGTACTTC. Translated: CASSPGTSGSFSYEQYF.

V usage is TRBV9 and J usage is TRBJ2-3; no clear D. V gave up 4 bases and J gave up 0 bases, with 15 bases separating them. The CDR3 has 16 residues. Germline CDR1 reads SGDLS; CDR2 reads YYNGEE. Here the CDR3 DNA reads TGTGCCAGCAGCCCACGTGCAGCGCAGAGCACAGATACGCAGTATTTT. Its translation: CASSPRAAQSTDTQYF. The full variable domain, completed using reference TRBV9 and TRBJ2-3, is DSGVTQTPKHLITATGQRVTLRCSPRSGDLSVYWYQQSLDQGLQFLIQYYNGEERAKGNILERFSAQQFPDLHSELNLSSLELGDSALYFCASSPRAAQSTDTQYFGPGTRLTVL.

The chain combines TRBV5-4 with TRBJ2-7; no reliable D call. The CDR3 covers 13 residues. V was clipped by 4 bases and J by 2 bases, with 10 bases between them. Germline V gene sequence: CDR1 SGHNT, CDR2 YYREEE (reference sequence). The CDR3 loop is CASSPRPTYEQYF. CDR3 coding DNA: TGTGCCAGCAGCCCTAGGCCCACCTACGAGCAGTACTTC.

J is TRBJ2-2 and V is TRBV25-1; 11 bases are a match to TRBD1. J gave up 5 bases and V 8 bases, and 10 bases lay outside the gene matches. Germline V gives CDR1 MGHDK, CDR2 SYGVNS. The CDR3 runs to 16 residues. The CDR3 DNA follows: TGTGCCAGCCTAAAACCCGGGACAGGGGGAACCGGGGAGCTGTTTTTT. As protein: CASLKPGTGGTGELFF.

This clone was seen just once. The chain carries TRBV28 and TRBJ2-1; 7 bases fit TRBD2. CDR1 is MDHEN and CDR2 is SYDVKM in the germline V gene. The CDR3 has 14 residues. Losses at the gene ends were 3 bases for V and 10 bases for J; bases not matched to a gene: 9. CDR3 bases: TGTGCCAGCAGTTTTTCCGGACTAGTTTGGGAGCAGTTCTTC. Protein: CASSFSGLVWEQFF.